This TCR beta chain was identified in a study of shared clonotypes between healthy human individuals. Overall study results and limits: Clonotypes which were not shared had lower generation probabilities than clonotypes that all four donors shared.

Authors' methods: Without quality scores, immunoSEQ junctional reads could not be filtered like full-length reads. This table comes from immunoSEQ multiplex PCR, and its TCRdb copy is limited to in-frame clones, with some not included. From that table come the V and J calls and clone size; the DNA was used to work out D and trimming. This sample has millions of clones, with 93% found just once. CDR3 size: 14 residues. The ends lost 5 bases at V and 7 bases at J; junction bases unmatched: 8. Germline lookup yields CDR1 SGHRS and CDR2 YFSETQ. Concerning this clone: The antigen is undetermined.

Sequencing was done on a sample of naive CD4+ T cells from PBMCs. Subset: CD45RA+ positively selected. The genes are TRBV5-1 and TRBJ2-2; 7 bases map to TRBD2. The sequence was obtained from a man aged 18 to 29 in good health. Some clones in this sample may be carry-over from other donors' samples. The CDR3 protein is CASRLAGVDGELFF. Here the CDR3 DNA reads TGCGCCAGCAGACTGGCGGGGGTGGACGGGGAGCTGTTTTTT.